The rows below give T cell receptor beta chains drawn from one sample of a study of cytomegalovirus exposure and HLA in healthy donors. Sequencing used immunoSEQ multiplex PCR; TCRdb keeps in-frame clones, though not all of them. The table includes under 300,000 clones, 84% detected once. The specimen sequenced was PBMCs. Source of these receptors: a woman aged 40 to 50 in good health and CMV-seropositive. Both conserved end residues are part of each CDR3. D genes are given only for firm matches.

V,D,CDR3
TRBV5-1,NA,CASSLGLLAPTGELFF
TRBV6-5,TRBD2,CASSSKTSGRAGELFF
TRBV10-3,NA,CAISEQGLPGGYTF
TRBV19,NA,CASSPPGFGETQYF
TRBV7-9,NA,CASSLGTNLHGYTF
TRBV11-3,TRBD2,CASSLAGDSYEQYF
TRBV25-1,NA,CASSPFAGAGKGNTEAFF
TRBV19,TRBD1,CASTFLQGAGDQPQHF
TRBV9,TRBD2,CASSPAMASGKLNTGELFF
TRBV7-2,NA,CASSFTGARSYEQYF
TRBV6-6,NA,CASSPQQYTEAFF
TRBV4-3,TRBD1,CASSLEGADGNTIYF
TRBV7-8,TRBD2,CASSLGGTIYNEQFF
TRBV5-1,TRBD1,CASGTGTGVSMNTEAFF
TRBV29-1,TRBD2,CSVDGLAGATDTQYF
TRBV2,NA,CASSLEGRTNYGYTF
TRBV19,NA,CASSIRGGRGYAEAFF
TRBV6-1,TRBD2,CASSGLAVIYNEQFF
TRBV30,NA,CAWSRGGGQTYEQYF
TRBV25-1,TRBD2,CASSSRTSAEGYEQFF
TRBV27,TRBD2,CASSLREGVRTGELFF
TRBV28,TRBD2,CASSLSGGNTGELFF
TRBV7-9,TRBD2,CASSPTSGRSYEQYF
TRBV25-1,TRBD1,CASSARTGGPGNEQFF
TRBV5-6,TRBD1,CASSLEQTGGFRINIQYF
TRBV28,TRBD1,CASRLDRVGNTGELFF
TRBV5-1,TRBD2,CASSLMLAGGQETQYF
TRBV11-3,TRBD2,CASSFGLAGFGGELFF
TRBV11-2,TRBD2,CASNRLAGSYNEQFF
TRBV7-3,TRBD2,CASSRTGEGPADTQYF
TRBV7-2,TRBD1,CASSNDRVQVYTF
TRBV29-1,NA,CSVRPAGDGYTF
TRBV7-2,NA,CASSPVGGSSYNEQFF
TRBV5-4,NA,CASSPDVGGRYNEQFF
TRBV19,NA,CASSPRHGSGLAYNEQFF
TRBV19,NA,CASSSLSGSSYNEQFF
TRBV4-1,TRBD2,CASSLTGLAEEETQYF
TRBV30,NA,CAWSGKGIGGYEQYF
TRBV27,TRBD1,CASSRSPGQGGAYEQYF
TRBV5-1,NA,CASSIYRGGPDTQYF
TRBV6-5,NA,CASSYSEGQLYGYTF
TRBV7-9,TRBD1,CASSSRTGGYEQYF
TRBV6-1,NA,CASNSRRNEQFF